This T cell receptor (beta chain) was recovered during a study of blood T cell repertoires in COVID-19 (TCRdb year 2020). As for the study more broadly: The collaborator samples originated in the United States, Italy and Spain and spanned the acute and convalescent phases of COVID-19. Nearly every sample came with metadata listing a de-identified subject ID, COVID-19 status, age in years and sex. A freely available public database, intended as a resource for researchers studying the immune response to SARS-CoV-2, is where the repertoires were released. Where available, HLA class I and class II types were obtained from metadata supplied by the sample provider rather than from assay-based typing. The dataset comprised deeply sampled blood TCRbeta repertoires from subjects exposed to, actively infected with, or recovered from COVID-19. The samples were drawn from two sources: the first 160 participants of the ongoing ImmuneRACE study, and 1,254 subjects contributed by 6 global collaborators. The material from the prospective study consisted of cDNA or gDNA derived from T cells, B-cell-depleted T cells, or PBMCs. Overall study outcomes, separate from this receptor: The amount of clinical and demographic metadata varied by source and participant and was provided uncurated.

Collaborating institutions collected whole blood in K2EDTA tubes following their own protocols. For TCRbeta analysis, collaborators shipped samples as frozen whole blood, isolated PBMCs, or DNA extracted from either of those sample types. Trimming at the junction amounts to 4 bases on V and 0 bases on J, and the germline ends lie 10 bases apart. The CDR3 starts with the cysteine, ends with the phenylalanine, and has 15 residues. The sequence is cut down to CDR3 DNA, 45 bases in frame from base 1. Per the germline V gene, MDHEN is the CDR1 and SYDVKM is the CDR2. The immunoSEQ Assay, a bias-controlled multiplex PCR, was used to amplify TCRbeta CDR3 regions from genomic DNA. In the source study's methods: Nucleated cell counts per sample were estimated from amplification of reference gene primers within the assay. To quantify the absolute abundance of each unique TCRbeta CDR3 rearrangement, sequence reads were collapsed and filtered. For each sample, productive Simpson clonality was calculated as the square root of Simpson's diversity index over productive rearrangements. TCRdb took over this immuneACCESS table, retaining in-frame rearrangements with V and J assigned. Such tables are incomplete; in checked studies, under half of the missing clones stem from an unresolved V gene, and the remainder is unexplained. From that table come the V and J calls and clone size; the DNA was used to work out D and trimming. Here the sample has around 75,000 clones; about 85% occur a single time. The leading ten clones occupy less than 4% of the sample.

As to this clone: Its recognized antigen is unknown. No much larger clone is present one base from it, and per-base qualities are unavailable.

This sequence was found in a man aged 70-80 years with active COVID-19. The specimen sequenced was peripheral blood. The chain links TRBV28 with TRBJ1-3, with TRBD1 tentatively as D gene (5 bases match). The nucleotides read TGTGCCAGCAGTTCACCCGACAGCTCTGGAAACACCATATATTTT. Its coded protein is CASSSPDSSGNTIYF.